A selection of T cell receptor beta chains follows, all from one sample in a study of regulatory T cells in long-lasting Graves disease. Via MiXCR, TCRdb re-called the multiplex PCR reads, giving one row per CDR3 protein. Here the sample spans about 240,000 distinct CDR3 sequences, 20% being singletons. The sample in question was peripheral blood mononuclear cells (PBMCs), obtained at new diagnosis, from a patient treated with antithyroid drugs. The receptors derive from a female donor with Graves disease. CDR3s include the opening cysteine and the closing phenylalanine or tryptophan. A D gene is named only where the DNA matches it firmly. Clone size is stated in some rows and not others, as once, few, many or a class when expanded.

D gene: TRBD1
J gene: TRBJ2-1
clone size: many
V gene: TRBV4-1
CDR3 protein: CASSQGGGVEQFF
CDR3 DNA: TGCGCCAGCAGCCAAGGAGGGGGCGTTGAGCAGTTCTTC

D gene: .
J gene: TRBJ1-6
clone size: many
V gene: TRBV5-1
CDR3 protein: CASSLDSSRTSPLHF
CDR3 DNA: TGCGCCAGCAGCCTCGACAGTTCGAGGACCTCACCCCTCCACTTT

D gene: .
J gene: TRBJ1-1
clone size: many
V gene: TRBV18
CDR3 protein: CASSPAGGAFF
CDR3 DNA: TGTGCCAGCTCACCGGCGGGGGGAGCTTTCTTT

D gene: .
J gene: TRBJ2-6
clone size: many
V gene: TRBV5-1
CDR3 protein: CASSLDSSSGANVLTF
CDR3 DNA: TGCGCCAGCAGCTTGGACTCAAGTTCTGGGGCCAACGTCCTGACTTTC

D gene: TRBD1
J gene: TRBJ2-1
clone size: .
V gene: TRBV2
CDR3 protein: CARSGTGAEWGVNEQFF
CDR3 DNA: TGTGCCAGAAGCGGGACAGGGGCCGAATGGGGTGTCAATGAGCAGTTCTTC

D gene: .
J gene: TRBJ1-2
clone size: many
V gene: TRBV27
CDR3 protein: CASSFFPGDYGYTF
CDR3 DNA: TGTGCCAGCAGTTTTTTTCCGGGGGACTATGGCTACACCTTC

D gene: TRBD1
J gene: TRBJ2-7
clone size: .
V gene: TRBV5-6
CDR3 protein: CASSAGTGGFYEQYF
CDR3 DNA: TGTGCCAGCAGCGCGGGGACAGGGGGCTTCTACGAGCAGTACTTC

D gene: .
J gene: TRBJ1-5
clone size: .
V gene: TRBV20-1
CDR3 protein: CSAGGRGPQHF
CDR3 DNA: TGCAGTGCGGGGGGCCGAGGGCCCCAGCATTTT

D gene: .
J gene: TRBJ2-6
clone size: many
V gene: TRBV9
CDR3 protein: CASSVGGSGANVLTF
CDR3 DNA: TGTGCCAGCAGCGTAGGAGGCTCTGGGGCCAACGTCCTGACTTTC

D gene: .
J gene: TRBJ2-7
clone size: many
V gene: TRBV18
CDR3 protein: CASSQGVSSYEQYF
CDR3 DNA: TGTGCCAGCTCACAGGGGGTCAGCTCCTACGAGCAGTACTTC

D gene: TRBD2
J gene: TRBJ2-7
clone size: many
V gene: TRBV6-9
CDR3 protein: CASSYHLGGRISYEQYF
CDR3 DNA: TGTGCCAGCAGTTACCACCTTGGCGGGAGGATCTCCTACGAGCAGTACTTC

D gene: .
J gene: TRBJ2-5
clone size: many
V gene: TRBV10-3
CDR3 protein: CATKQGGETQYF
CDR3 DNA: TGTGCCACCAAGCAAGGGGGAGAGACCCAGTACTTC

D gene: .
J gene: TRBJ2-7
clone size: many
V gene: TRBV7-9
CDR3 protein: CASSFGRGEEQYF
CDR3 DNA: TGTGCCAGCAGCTTCGGCAGGGGCGAGGAGCAGTACTTC

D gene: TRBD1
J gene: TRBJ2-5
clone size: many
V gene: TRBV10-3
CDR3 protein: CASNRGLQETQYF
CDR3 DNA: TGTGCCAGCAACAGGGGGCTCCAAGAGACCCAGTACTTC

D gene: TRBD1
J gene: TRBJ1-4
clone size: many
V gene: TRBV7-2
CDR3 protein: CASSLTGGFEKLFF
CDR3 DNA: TGTGCCAGCAGCTTGACAGGGGGTTTTGAAAAACTGTTTTTT